This T cell receptor beta chain appears in the sequencing data of a study of blood T cell repertoires in COVID-19. Study at large: Acute-phase and convalescent COVID-19 samples originated in the United States, Italy and Spain. The cDNA or gDNA used as material had been derived from T cells, B-cell-depleted T cells, or PBMCs.

This CDR3 is built from 14 residues. The trim removed 2 bases at V and 9 bases at J, leaving 5 bases unmatched. The germline V gene encodes CDR1 MNHEY and CDR2 SMNVEV (reference sequence). As handled by the study authors: Reference gene primers were amplified, and this amplification served to estimate nucleated cell counts. Produced via immunoSEQ multiplex PCR; TCRdb's table is partial and in-frame only. From that table come the V and J calls and clone size; the DNA was used to work out D and trimming. Here the sample spans roughly 29,000 clones, more than 60% being singletons. The TCR sequence derives from a woman between 65 and 79 years old with active or convalescent COVID-19. The J gene is TRBJ2-1, the V gene TRBV27, with 9 bases that match TRBD2. Sequencing was carried out using peripheral blood. CDR3 loop: CASSLAGGPSEQFF. CDR3 DNA: TGTGCCAGCAGTTTAGCGGGAGGGCCCAGTGAGCAGTTCTTC.